The table lists the clone carrying this T cell receptor beta chain with many counts. The target antigen is unknown. Germline V lookup: CDR1 SGHTA, CDR2 FQGNSA. This CDR3 contains 13 residues. Trimming shortened V by 1 base and J by 2 bases, and 4 bases separated the two germline ends. TCRdb passed the reads through MiXCR, listing each CDR3 protein once. Among roughly 150,000 distinct CDR3 sequences listed, 32% were seen once. This sample stems from a study of T cell repertoires in cytomegalovirus infection. Turning to the study itself: Selected CMV epitopes included recently identified HLA-C-restricted ones as well as well-studied HLA-B-restricted ones. Through public TCR beta signatures, both CMV infection and matching HLA type were indicated.

This sequence was found in a human donor in good health (CMV status not recorded). Some clones in this sample may be carry-over from other donors' samples. This specimen was CD8+ T cells from cultured PBMCs, taken from culture after CMV antigen stimulation. This sequence joins TRBV7-2 and TRBJ2-3; no clear D gene. CDR3 residues: CASSLVHTDTQYF. For the CDR3, the DNA is TGTGCCAGCAGCTTAGTCCACACAGATACGCAGTATTTT.